The 11 T cell receptor beta chains presented below share a single source sample, sequenced in a study of cytomegalovirus exposure and HLA in healthy donors. In the PCR, 60 Vbeta and 13 Jbeta primers were used. TCRdb's copy holds only in-frame clones and misses some; the assay was immunoSEQ multiplex PCR. The table includes tens of thousands of clones, approximately 75% detected once. The sample consisted of PBMCs. All receptors come from a human donor in good health.

The V call is TRBV9, the J call TRBJ1-1; TRBD1 matches 10 bases. Germline V gene data show CDR1 as SGDLS and CDR2 as YYNGEE. The CDR3 is 17 amino acids. The V segment lost 3 bases and the J segment 1 base; nucleotides outside the gene matches: 9. The CDR3 DNA reads as TGTGCCAGCAGCGCCGCTGGAAGGACAGGGGGGAACACTGAAGCTTTCTTT. Its translation: CASSAAGRTGGNTEAFF.

The chain uses TRBV5-1 and TRBJ2-7; tentative D call: TRBD1 (6 bases). V shed 0 bases and J shed 5 bases, with 18 bases lying between them. Germline V gene data show CDR1 as SGHRS and CDR2 as YFSETQ. This CDR3 has 16 residues. The DNA for the CDR3 is TGCGCCAGCAGCTTGGCCGCCGGGACAAATGGGAACGAGCAGTACTTC. Protein sequence: CASSLAAGTNGNEQYF. Drawing the rest from reference TRBV5-1 and TRBJ2-7, the complete variable domain is KAGVTQTPRYLIKTRGQQVTLSCSPISGHRSVSWYQQTPGQGLQFLFEYFSETQRNKGNFPGRFSGRQFSNSRSEMNVSTLELGDSALYLCASSLAAGTNGNEQYFGPGTRLTVT.

This clone was recorded a few times. V gene TRBV10-3 combines with J gene TRBJ2-7, with 9 positions matching TRBD1. Germline values: CDR1 ENHRY, CDR2 SYGVKD. This CDR3 comprises 12 residues. Trimming cost V 10 bases and J 7 bases; bases outside gene matches: 8. CDR3 DNA: TGTGCCAGCACAGGGGGCGCAGGAGAGCAGTACTTC. Translating gives CASTGGAGEQYF.

The gene calls are TRBV5-4 and TRBJ2-2; 9 positions agree with TRBD1. The germline CDR1 and CDR2 sequences are SGHNT and YYREEE (reference sequence). J lost 5 bases, V lost 4 bases, and 9 bases had no gene match. The CDR3 extends over 16 amino acids. CDR3 nucleotide sequence: TGTGCCAGCAGCCTCACCGGGACAGGGTTTACCGGGGAGCTGTTTTTT. As protein: CASSLTGTGFTGELFF.

This CDR3 is CASSPLRAAGDHEQYF. The CDR3 DNA reads TGTGCCAGCTCACCACTTAGGGCCGCGGGGGATCACGAGCAGTACTTC. J is TRBJ2-7 and V is TRBV18; 7 bases fit TRBD2. The V gene's germline CDR1 is KGHSH and CDR2 LQKENI. J gave up 5 bases and V 1 base, and 11 bases lay outside the gene matches. The CDR3 has 16 amino acids.

In its sample, this clone was seen once. This rearrangement joins TRBV7-8 to TRBJ1-2; 7 nucleotides match TRBD1. Looked up from germline, CDR1 is SGHVS and CDR2 is FQNEAQ. The J segment lost 4 bases and the V segment lost 1 base, leaving 6 bases of the junction unmatched. The CDR3 is 15 amino acids. CDR3: CASSLDMAGGYGYTF. The CDR3 DNA sequence: TGTGCCAGCAGCTTAGATATGGCAGGGGGCTATGGCTACACCTTC.

The gene calls are TRBV9 and TRBJ1-1; D possibly corresponds to TRBD1 (5 bases). Trimming cost V 3 bases and J 7 bases, with 22 bases left between them. The CDR3 runs to 16 residues. Germline V gives CDR1 SGDLS, CDR2 YYNGEE. CDR3 residues: CASSAEVRDSPREAFF. CDR3 nucleotide sequence: TGTGCCAGCAGCGCGGAGGTGAGGGACTCTCCCCGTGAAGCTTTCTTT. Complete variable domain (other parts from reference TRBV9 and TRBJ1-1): DSGVTQTPKHLITATGQRVTLRCSPRSGDLSVYWYQQSLDQGLQFLIQYYNGEERAKGNILERFSAQQFPDLHSELNLSSLELGDSALYFCASSAEVRDSPREAFFGQGTRLTVV.

This clone has just a few counts. The V call is TRBV2, the J call TRBJ1-1; 8 nucleotides align to TRBD1. CDR3 length equals 14 residues. From germline, CDR1 is SNHLY and CDR2 FYNNEI. V lost 6 bases, J lost 0 bases, and 3 bases stayed unmatched. This CDR3 reads CASSETGVNTEAFF. The CDR3 coding sequence is TGTGCCAGCAGCGAGACAGGGGTGAACACTGAAGCTTTCTTT.

This rearrangement joins TRBV5-1 to TRBJ1-2; possible D gene TRBD1, 6 bases. Trimming cost V 4 bases and J 5 bases, with 24 bases left between them. The CDR3 is made up of 17 amino acids. The germline V gene has CDR1 SGHRS and CDR2 YFSETQ. The CDR3 loop reads CASSGTQGVRDNYGYTF. Here the CDR3 DNA reads TGCGCCAGCAGCGGAACACAGGGAGTACGGGATAATTATGGCTACACCTTC. The full variable domain, in which reference TRBV5-1 and TRBJ1-2 provide the parts outside the CDR3, is KAGVTQTPRYLIKTRGQQVTLSCSPISGHRSVSWYQQTPGQGLQFLFEYFSETQRNKGNFPGRFSGRQFSNSRSEMNVSTLELGDSALYLCASSGTQGVRDNYGYTFGSGTRLTVV.

The rearrangement links TRBV5-1 to TRBJ2-2; a possible D gene is TRBD2 (6 bases). CDR1 and CDR2 (germline): SGHRS, YFSETQ. The CDR3 totals 15 residues. V was cut by 4 bases and J by 6 bases, with 16 bases left in between. CDR3 in DNA: TGCGCCAGCAGCCAGGGACTGGGATTCCCCGGGGAGCTGTTTTTT. Translating it yields CASSQGLGFPGELFF.

DNA of the CDR3: TGTGCCAGCAGTAAGGGACAGGGGGCGAGACAGCCCCAGCATTTT. Translation: CASSKGQGARQPQHF. The rearrangement joins TRBV6-5 to TRBJ1-5, with 12 bases aligning to TRBD1. The CDR3 has 15 amino acids. Germline V lookup: CDR1 MNHEY, CDR2 SVGAGI. V dropped 5 bases and J dropped 7; count of bases not matched to a gene: 6.